This T cell receptor (beta chain) derives from a study of CD4+ T cells in melanoma. Study findings and constraints: Neoantigen-specific CD4+ T cells in melanoma reportedly had diverse differentiation states. A reported correlation linked neoantigen-specific CD4+ T cells to CD8+, macrophage and B cell function.

The V and J ends lost 5 bases and 13 bases, in that order; junction bases with no gene match: 12. Germline V gene sequence: CDR1 MGHRA, CDR2 YSYEKL. This CDR3 spans 15 amino acids. In the case of this clone: Its specificity is unknown.

The table came from immunoSEQ multiplex PCR; TCRdb's copy has only in-frame clones and leaves some out. The sample holds about 14,000 clones, approximately 63% seen once. The clonotype originates from a human donor with melanoma. The rearrangement uses TRBV4-1 and TRBJ2-1, with 12 bases that match TRBD1. The source material was cells from a culture (not recorded whether cultured in vitro). The CDR3 DNA sequence: TGCGCCAGCAGCTCTCGCGGGACAGGGGGCTCCCTACAGTTCTTC. It encodes CASSSRGTGGSLQFF.